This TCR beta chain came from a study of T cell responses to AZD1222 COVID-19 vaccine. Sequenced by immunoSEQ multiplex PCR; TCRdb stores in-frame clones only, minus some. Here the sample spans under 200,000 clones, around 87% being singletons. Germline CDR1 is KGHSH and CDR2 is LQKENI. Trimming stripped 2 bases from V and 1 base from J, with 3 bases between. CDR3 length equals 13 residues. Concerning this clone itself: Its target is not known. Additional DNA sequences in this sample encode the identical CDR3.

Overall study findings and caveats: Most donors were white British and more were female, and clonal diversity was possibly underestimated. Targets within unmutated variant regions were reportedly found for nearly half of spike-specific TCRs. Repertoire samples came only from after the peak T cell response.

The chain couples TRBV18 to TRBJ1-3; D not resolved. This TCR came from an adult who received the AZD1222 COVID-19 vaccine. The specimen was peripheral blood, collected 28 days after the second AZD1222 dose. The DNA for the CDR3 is TGTGCCAGCTCACCAGGGTCTGGAAACACCATATATTTT. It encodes CASSPGSGNTIYF. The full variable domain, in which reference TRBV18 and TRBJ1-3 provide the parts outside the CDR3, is NAGVMQNPRHLVRRRGQEARLRCSPMKGHSHVYWYRQLPEEGLKFMVYLQKENIIDESGMPKERFSAEFPKEGPSILRIQQVVRGDSAAYFCASSPGSGNTIYFGEGSWLTVV.